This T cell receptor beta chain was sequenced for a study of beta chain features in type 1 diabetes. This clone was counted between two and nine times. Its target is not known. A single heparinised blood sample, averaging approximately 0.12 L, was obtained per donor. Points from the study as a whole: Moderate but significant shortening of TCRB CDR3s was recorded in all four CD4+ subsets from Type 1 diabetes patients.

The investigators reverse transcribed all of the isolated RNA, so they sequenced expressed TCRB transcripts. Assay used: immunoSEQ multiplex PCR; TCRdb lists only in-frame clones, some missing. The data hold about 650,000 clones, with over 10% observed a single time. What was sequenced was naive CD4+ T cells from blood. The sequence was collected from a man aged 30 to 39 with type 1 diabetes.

The CDR3 reads CASSHRDAQETQYF. The CDR3 nucleotides read TGTGCCAGCAGCCACCGGGACGCACAAGAGACCCAGTACTTC. The chain recombines TRBV13 with TRBJ2-5; tentatively, D is TRBD1 or TRBD2 (5 bases each). CDR1 PRHDT and CDR2 FYEKMQ come from the germline V gene (reference sequence). V lost 5 bases and J 2 bases, leaving 12 bases between the germline ends. The CDR3 runs 14 residues.